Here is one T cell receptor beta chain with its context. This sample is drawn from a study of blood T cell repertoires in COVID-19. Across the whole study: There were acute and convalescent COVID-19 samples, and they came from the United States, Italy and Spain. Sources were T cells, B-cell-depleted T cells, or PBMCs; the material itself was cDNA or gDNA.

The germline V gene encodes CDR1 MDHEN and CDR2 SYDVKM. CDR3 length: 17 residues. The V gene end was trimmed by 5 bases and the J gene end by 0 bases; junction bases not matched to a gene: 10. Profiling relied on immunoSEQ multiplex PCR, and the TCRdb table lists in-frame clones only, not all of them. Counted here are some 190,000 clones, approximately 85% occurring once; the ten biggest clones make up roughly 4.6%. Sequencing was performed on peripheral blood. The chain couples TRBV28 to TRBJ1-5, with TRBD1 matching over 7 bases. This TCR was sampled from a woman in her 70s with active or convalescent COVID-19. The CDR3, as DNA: TGTGCCAGCAGTCCTTGGACAGGATCCTATAGCAATCAGCCCCAGCATTTT. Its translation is CASSPWTGSYSNQPQHF.